This TCR beta chain was identified in a study of shared clonotypes between healthy human individuals (dated by TCRdb to 2020 to 2021). Broadly, across the study: A couple of women and a few men aged 18 to 49 years were included in the cohort. For each donor, CD4 naive and CD4 memory were each run on three plates, CD8 naive on two plates, and CD8 memory on one plate. Per donor, leukapheresis produced somewhere between about 0.94 and 9 billion PBMCs. To estimate repertoire size and how much clonotypes are shared between individuals, the study performed deep sequencing of blood TCR repertoires from roughly five healthy adults. Libraries were prepared and TCR repertoires were sequenced by different laboratories using diverse techniques, in order to increase sequencing depth and limit assay-specific biases.

The CDR3, cysteine through phenylalanine, is 14 amino acids long. The CDR3 DNA has 42 bases and is translated from base 1. Cut back by 7 bases and 3 bases, the V and J ends lie 15 bases apart. CDR1 is given as SNHLY and CDR2 as FYNNEI, both from the germline V gene. Overall study results and their limits: Compared with non-shared clonotypes, clonotypes shared by all four sorted-subset donors had higher generation probabilities. The small number of donors limited the genetic and exposure-history diversity represented. Across four donors, approximately 5% of naive CD4, around 3.5% of naive CD8, about 2.3% of memory CD4, and around 0.4% of memory CD8 clonotypes were shared. Even with the large sequencing depth, rarefaction of the sorted-subset datasets indicated that sequencing was incomplete. Pairwise subsampling led to the expectation that sequencing depth would affect the degree of clonotype sharing among donors. Larger estimated clonotype richness was generally found for naive subsets than for memory subsets. Only blood was sampled, and tissue TCR repertoires likely differ from those in blood.

Using the deep immunoSEQ assay, multiplex PCR amplified TCR CDR3 regions from genomic DNA. Genomic DNA extracted from each cell subset was distributed evenly over all wells of several immunoSEQ 96-well plates, and each plate served as one replicate. Each replicate PCR for sorted subsets received about 0.2 ug genomic DNA, equal to 28,000 or so T cell genomes. The purified libraries were quantified using a Qubit 3.0 fluorometer, sized with a Bioanalyzer 2100, and then quantified again using the KAPA Library Quantification kit. Each immunoSEQ 96-well plate was sequenced on its own single-read 150-cycle Illumina NextSeq 550 flow cell. The original methods were these. Because the immunoSEQ output included only junctional sequences and no quality scores, the filtering could not be the same as the filtering used for full-length reads. To assign V/J genes and CDR3, sequences were annotated using PyIR, a Python wrapper for IgBLAST v1.9, with IMGT germline references. Any read was removed if the V/J assignment was weak (E-value above 1e-6), the CDR3 was missing, or the read contained stop codons, out-of-frame junctions, or ambiguous translated residues. V3J clonotypes were defined by identical inferred V gene, J gene, and CDR3 amino acid sequence. Percentage overlap between repertoires was calculated by dividing the number of shared unique clonotypes by the size of the smaller repertoire. Three approaches were used to assess repertoire richness: RTK rarefaction, the Chao1 estimator, and Recon v2.1 estimates of unobserved clonotypes. Generation probabilities for all TCRbeta clonotypes obtained by the gDNA method from a handful of donors were computed using OLGA. The table comes from immuneACCESS by way of TCRdb, which keeps in-frame sequences with V and J called. Part of the clones is missing from these tables; in studies checked, under half for an unresolved V gene and the rest for unknown reasons. The V and J calls and clone size were taken over from that table, and D and trimming were inferred from the DNA. Counted in this sample were 2 million to 2.5 million clones; 85% to 95% of them appeared once. Jointly, the top ten make up about 0.36% of the sample.

This clone was seen once. Its antigen is not yet known. No base quality values were provided; no much bigger clone lies one nucleotide off. Donors were healthy HIV-negative adults with no recently reported acute infections or vaccinations. Every donor was a Caucasian adult residing in Nashville, Tennessee, USA. CD4+ T cells were enriched by magnetic negative selection; naive cells were then positively selected on CD45RA, and the negative fraction formed the memory subset. Blood was collected by leukapheresis, and PBMCs were isolated by Ficoll-Histopaque density gradient centrifugation and then cryopreserved in liquid nitrogen vapor phase. Purity and quantity of every magnetically sorted T cell population were checked by analytical flow cytometry. Genomic DNA was isolated from each sorted fraction and quantified by UV absorbance on a Nanodrop 2000c.

The sequencing input was naive CD4+ T cells from PBMCs. The sample's cell subset or site label, decoded: CD45RA+ positively selected. The chain is made from TRBV2 and TRBJ2-5, with TRBD1 tentatively as D gene (5 bases match). This TCR derives from a man younger than 35 in good health. Some clones in this sample may be carry-over from other donors' samples. The CDR3 loop reads CASTQGGKEETQYF. The DNA sequence is TGTGCCAGCACTCAGGGCGGAAAGGAAGAGACCCAGTACTTC.